The 12 T cell receptor beta chains listed next were all sequenced from one sample in a study of blood T cells in healthy people across ages. Sample-barcoded 5' priming and a J-beta primer mix drove a second PCR of about 7 to 11 cycles. In TCRdb, the 5' RACE reads were re-called with MiXCR into one record per CDR3 protein. This table holds over a million distinct CDR3 sequences, about 43% found once. The sample was blood. These receptor sequences come from a young woman in good health.

CDR3 in amino acids: CASSPLTGNGLNEQYF. The DNA for the CDR3 is TGCGCCAGCAGCCCCCTGACAGGGAACGGGTTGAATGAGCAGTACTTC. The chain uses TRBV5-1 and TRBJ2-7, with 7 bases lining up with TRBD1. Trimming cost V 4 bases and J 7 bases; bases outside gene matches: 17. The CDR3 sequence is 16 residues long. Germline V gives CDR1 SGHRS, CDR2 YFSETQ.

This chain joins TRBV20-1 and TRBJ1-2; D remains unclear. Germline-derived CDR1 and CDR2 are DFQATT and SNEGSKA (reference sequence). V was trimmed by 1 base and J by 4 bases, leaving 7 bases between them. The CDR3 extends over 12 amino acids. CDR3 amino acids: CSARVTVYGYTF. CDR3 nucleotides: TGCAGTGCTAGAGTCACAGTCTATGGCTACACCTTC.

This clonotype was counted a few times. The genes are TRBV6-5 and TRBJ2-5; D might be TRBD1 (5 bases). The J call may be incorrect, as the DNA end agrees better with TRBJ2-7. This CDR3 comprises 15 residues. Germline V gives CDR1 MNHEY, CDR2 SVGAGI. For the CDR3, the DNA is TGTGCCAGCAGCCCGGCCACCCCGACAGTCTACGAGCAGTACTTC. Its protein product is CASSPATPTVYEQYF.

This clonotype came up a few times. The CDR3 spells CASSSGLLISYEQYF. For the CDR3, the DNA is TGTGCCAGCAGTTCGGGCCTACTCATATCCTACGAGCAGTACTTC. The chain couples TRBV6-2 or TRBV6-3 to TRBJ2-7; D unresolved. There are 15 residues in the CDR3. V lost 4 bases and J lost 1, with 14 bases in between. The germline CDR1 and CDR2 sequences are MNHEY and SVGEGT.

The chain joins TRBV6-2 or TRBV6-3 to TRBJ2-5; 11 bases align to TRBD2. In germline, CDR1 is MNHEY, CDR2 SVGEGT. V was clipped by 5 bases and J by 2 bases; unmatched bases: 7. There are 16 residues in the CDR3. Written as DNA, the CDR3 is TGTGCCAGCAGTCAACCGACTAGCGGGGCGCAAGAGACCCAGTACTTC. It yields the protein CASSQPTSGAQETQYF.

This clonotype occurred a few times. V usage is TRBV5-1 and J usage is TRBJ2-1, with TRBD2 as a possible D gene (5 bases). The CDR3 contains 15 residues. V lost 4 bases and J lost 7, with 18 bases in between. CDR1 is SGHRS and CDR2 is YFSETQ in the germline V gene. CDR3 region: CASSLPDSSGNEQFF. CDR3 nucleotides: TGCGCCAGCAGCCTGCCGGACTCCTCGGGGAATGAGCAGTTCTTC.

The sample holds a few counts of this clonotype. V and J are TRBV4-1 and TRBJ1-1; 7 nucleotides align to TRBD1. This CDR3 region has 14 residues. V lost 7 bases, J lost 0 bases, and 5 bases stayed unmatched. From germline, CDR1 is MGHRA and CDR2 YSYEKL. The CDR3 loop is CASNQGQMNTEAFF. The CDR3 DNA reads as TGCGCCAGCAACCAGGGACAGATGAACACTGAAGCTTTCTTT.

This clonotype was seen only a few times. CDR3 bases: TGTGCCAGCAGCAAGCTAGCGGGGGCAGATACGCAGTATTTT. Encoded protein: CASSKLAGADTQYF. This chain links TRBV3-1 with TRBJ2-3; the match to TRBD2 covers 10 bases. Germline V gives CDR1 LGHDT, CDR2 YNNKEL (reference sequence). Losses at the gene ends were 5 bases for V and 4 bases for J; bases not matched to a gene: 3. This CDR3 has 14 residues.

The CDR3 here is CASSSLPGQGVNTEAFF. As DNA, the CDR3 is TGTGCCAGCAGTTCTCTACCGGGACAGGGGGTGAACACTGAAGCTTTCTTT. The chain uses TRBV13 and TRBJ1-1, with 11 bases fitting TRBD1. The germline CDR1 and CDR2 sequences are PRHDT and FYEKMQ (reference sequence). J gave up 0 bases and V 6 bases, and 9 bases lay outside the gene matches. The CDR3 has 17 residues.

The genes are TRBV7-2 and TRBJ1-1, with 7 nucleotides matching TRBD1. CDR1 SGHTA and CDR2 FQGNSA come from the germline V gene. After removal of 7 bases from V and 11 bases from J, the junction contained 10 bases not matched to a gene. The CDR3 is 12 residues long. CDR3 bases: TGTGCCAGCACAGGGGGGGCCTTATCGGCTTTCTTT. Amino acid sequence: CASTGGALSAFF.

This clonotype was counted between two and nine times. The V and J genes are TRBV4-2 and TRBJ2-3, with TRBD2 matching over 9 bases. V lost 4 bases to trimming and J lost 5 bases; unmatched junction nucleotides: 7. CDR3 length: 15 residues. CDR1 is LGHNA, CDR2 YNFKEQ, per germline. The CDR3 sequence is CASSPLAGRVDTQYF. The DNA of the CDR3 is TGTGCCAGCAGCCCGCTAGCGGGAAGGGTAGATACGCAGTATTTT.

This chain connects TRBV20-1 to TRBJ2-3; TRBD2 agrees at 9 bases. The J segment lost 3 bases and the V segment lost 5 bases, leaving 12 bases of the junction unmatched. CDR3 length: 16 amino acids. Germline lookup yields CDR1 DFQATT and CDR2 SNEGSKA (reference sequence). The CDR3 DNA is TGCAGTGCTGAGGCCCTGACAGCGGGAGGAACAGATACGCAGTATTTT. Translating it yields CSAEALTAGGTDTQYF.